A single TCR beta chain is shown here with its context. The antigen remains unidentified. In preparing the TRB cDNA libraries, 5' RACE with UMI labels was used. TCRdb re-called the 5' RACE reads; one entry per CDR3 protein, DNA not given. The sample holds tens of thousands of distinct CDR3 sequences. This sample was included in a study of CXCR3-negative and CXCR3-positive naive CD8 T cells. Overall study results and limits: In cryopreserved cells, CXCR3 expression partially decreased, and fresh PBMCs were used in most assays. Memory cells showed distinct TRBV-TRBJ patterns, while the two naive subsets matched.

The CDR3 is made up of 18 amino acids. The J gene is TRBJ1-2, the V gene TRBV21-1; without DNA, the TCRdb call of TRBD1 cannot be checked. TRBV21-1 is an annotated pseudogene. This sequence was found in a human donor in good health. Some clones in this sample may be carry-over from other donors' samples. The sequencing sample was made of memory CD8+ T cells from blood. This CDR3 reads CASSKGPHLRGPGYGYTF.